This TCR beta chain is drawn from a study of blood T cell repertoires in COVID-19. On the study more broadly: Sites across the United States, Italy and Spain contributed samples from acute and convalescent COVID-19. In each case, the material was cDNA or gDNA derived from T cells, B-cell-depleted T cells, or PBMCs.

As processed by the authors: Nucleated cell counts were estimated from reference gene primer amplification. This table comes from immunoSEQ multiplex PCR, and its TCRdb copy is limited to in-frame clones, with some not included. From that table come the V and J calls and clone size; the DNA was used to work out D and trimming. Of over 120,000 clones detected, approximately 89% appear once; the ten largest clones hold 1.5% to 2%. Sequenced: peripheral blood. The receptor was isolated from a human donor in a cohort sampled during active COVID-19.

The CDR3 loop reads CASSPRQGTGGYTF. The CDR3, as DNA: TGTGCCAGCTCACCAAGACAGGGTACAGGGGGCTACACCTTC. The chain has TRBV18 and TRBJ1-2; 7 positions agree with TRBD1. V lost 2 bases to trimming and J lost 8 bases; unmatched junction nucleotides: 8. Germline V gene data show CDR1 as KGHSH and CDR2 as LQKENI. This CDR3 contains 14 residues.